Following are 20 T cell receptor beta chains from one sample sequenced in a study of shared clonotypes between healthy human individuals. Positively selected for CCR7, the CD45RO-negative cells used as naive CD8 cells excluded terminally differentiated effector memory CD45RA+ cells. TCRdb's copy holds only in-frame clones and misses some; the assay was immunoSEQ multiplex PCR. The table records millions of clones, about 92% of them present only once. The specimen was naive CD8+ T cells from PBMCs. These receptors originate from a man aged 18 to 30 in good health. Some clones in this sample may be carry-over from other donors' samples.

This sequence joins TRBV4-2 and TRBJ2-7, with TRBD2 identical over 10 bases. The CDR3 extends over 14 amino acids. Trimming removed 6 bases from V and 3 bases from J; junction bases left unmatched: 5. Germline CDR1 and CDR2: LGHNA and YNFKEQ. This CDR3 reads CASSPSGRGYEQYF. CDR3 bases: TGTGCCAGCAGTCCGAGCGGGAGGGGCTACGAGCAGTACTTC.

This clone was seen just once. The rearrangement uses TRBV10-1 and TRBJ2-7; 7 bases are a match to TRBD2. J lost 5 bases, V lost 1 base, and 2 bases had no gene match. The CDR3 loop spans 13 amino acids. The V gene's germline CDR1 is WNHNN and CDR2 SYGVQD (reference sequence). The CDR3: CASSELLANEQYF. CDR3 in DNA: TGCGCCAGCAGTGAGTTACTAGCGAACGAGCAGTACTTC.

The V and J genes are TRBV19 and TRBJ1-2, with 8 bases identical to TRBD1. With V trimmed by 5 bases and J by 7 bases, 12 bases remained unmatched. The CDR3 length is 15 residues. Per germline, CDR1 LNHDA and CDR2 SQIVND (reference sequence). The CDR3 DNA sequence: TGTGCCAGTAGTCAGTTTCAGGACAGGGTCTTTGGCTACACCTTC. It is translated as CASSQFQDRVFGYTF.

The chain carries TRBV25-1 and TRBJ1-3; 8 bases map to TRBD1. CDR1 is MGHDK and CDR2 is SYGVNS in the germline V gene. The V segment lost 3 bases and the J segment 0 bases; nucleotides outside the gene matches: 4. The CDR3 runs to 16 residues. The CDR3: CASSDTGGHSGNTIYF. CDR3 in DNA: TGTGCCAGCAGTGACACAGGGGGGCACTCTGGAAACACCATATATTTT.

The chain joins TRBV4-1 to TRBJ2-7; tentative D call: TRBD1 (6 bases). V lost 0 bases, J lost 2 bases, and 11 bases lay in between. The CDR3 totals 15 residues. Germline CDR1 MGHRA, CDR2 YSYEKL. The CDR3 sequence is CASSQEFKGAYEQYF. The CDR3 coding sequence is TGCGCCAGCAGCCAAGAGTTTAAGGGGGCCTACGAGCAGTACTTC.

Comment on this clone: Other DNA sequences within the sample encode an identical CDR3. V usage is TRBV27 and J usage is TRBJ1-1; perhaps TRBD1 as D (6 bases). This CDR3 contains 14 residues. Germline V gives CDR1 MNHEY, CDR2 SMNVEV (reference sequence). Trimming pared 3 bases from V and 1 base from J, leaving 9 bases between. The CDR3 loop reads CASSFGGSNTEAFF. CDR3 nucleotide sequence: TGTGCCAGCAGTTTTGGGGGCTCGAACACTGAAGCTTTCTTT.

The rearrangement uses TRBV9 and TRBJ2-2; 7 nucleotides line up with TRBD2. The V gene's germline CDR1 is SGDLS and CDR2 YYNGEE. This CDR3 is built from 15 residues. Trimming removed 4 bases from V and 6 bases from J; junction bases left unmatched: 9. CDR3 region: CASSLEGRAAGELFF. In DNA form, the CDR3 reads TGTGCCAGCAGCCTTGAGGGGAGGGCCGCCGGGGAGCTGTTTTTT.

This chain links TRBV9 with TRBJ2-5; TRBD2 matches at 9 bases. The CDR3 runs 15 residues. The V segment lost 3 bases and the J segment 1 base; nucleotides outside the gene matches: 4. Germline V lookup: CDR1 SGDLS, CDR2 YYNGEE. The DNA for the CDR3 is TGTGCCAGCAGCGGTAGCGGGGGCTCCCAAGAGACCCAGTACTTC. This translates into CASSGSGGSQETQYF.

The chain employs TRBV7-9 and TRBJ2-5; 7 bases align to TRBD2. Germline V lookup: CDR1 SEHNR, CDR2 FQNEAQ (reference sequence). Trimming removed 5 bases from V and 4 bases from J; junction bases left unmatched: 10. The CDR3 is 15 amino acids. CDR3 region: CASSPGPAGIETQYF. In nucleotides, the CDR3 is TGTGCCAGCAGCCCAGGGCCAGCGGGAATAGAGACCCAGTACTTC.

This chain connects TRBV27 to TRBJ2-1, with 13 bases matching TRBD2. J gave up 10 bases and V 1 base, and 7 bases lay outside the gene matches. Germline V lookup: CDR1 MNHEY, CDR2 SMNVEV (reference sequence). The CDR3 spans 16 residues. CDR3 in amino acids: CASSLLGTSGIEEQFF. The CDR3 bases are TGTGCCAGCAGTTTATTAGGGACTAGCGGGATAGAGGAGCAGTTCTTC.

A note on this clone: The same CDR3 is also encoded by other DNA sequences in this sample. This chain uses TRBV7-9 with TRBJ2-2; D is perhaps TRBD1 (6 bases). The CDR3 covers 15 residues. Per the germline V gene, CDR1 is SEHNR and CDR2 is FQNEAQ (reference sequence). V lost 4 bases to trimming and J lost 1 base, with 10 bases between them. The CDR3 DNA sequence: TGTGCCAGCAGCTCATTGACAGGGAACACCGGGGAGCTGTTTTTT. Protein product: CASSSLTGNTGELFF. Filled out from reference TRBV7-9 and TRBJ2-2, the complete variable domain reads DTGVSQNPRHKITKRGQNVTFRCDPISEHNRLYWYRQTLGQGPEFLTYFQNEAQLEKSRLLSDRFSAERPKGSFSTLEIQRTEQGDSAMYLCASSSLTGNTGELFFGEGSRLTVL.

The genes are TRBV27 and TRBJ2-3; 8 nucleotides align to TRBD1. Per the germline V gene, CDR1 is MNHEY and CDR2 is SMNVEV (reference sequence). CDR3 length equals 16 residues. V trimming: 0 bases; J trimming: 7 bases; junction bases outside the gene matches: 9. This chain's CDR3 is CASSLSGRGLPYTQYF. The CDR3 nucleotides read TGTGCCAGCAGTTTATCCGGCAGGGGGCTGCCGTATACGCAGTATTTT.

This rearrangement joins TRBV27 to TRBJ2-5, with D possibly being TRBD2 (5 bases). The CDR3 loop spans 14 amino acids. Germline V gene data show CDR1 as MNHEY and CDR2 as SMNVEV (reference sequence). The V end lost 2 bases, the J end lost 5 bases, and 12 bases lay between the germline ends. CDR3 in DNA: TGTGCCAGCAGTTTAACCCTAGCTCCGGAGACCCAGTACTTC. Protein product: CASSLTLAPETQYF.

A note on this clone: The same CDR3 can be traced to other DNA sequences in this sample. This chain connects TRBV27 to TRBJ2-3; D gene ambiguous. V lost 1 base and J lost 6, with 8 bases in between. Per germline, CDR1 MNHEY and CDR2 SMNVEV (reference sequence). The CDR3 is made up of 13 amino acids. In nucleotides, the CDR3 is TGTGCCAGCAGTTTATTTTTGGGGGATACGCAGTATTTT. Translating gives CASSLFLGDTQYF.

The chain joins TRBV7-9 to TRBJ1-2; TRBD1 is a possible D gene (6 bases). CDR1 and CDR2 (germline): SEHNR, FQNEAQ (reference sequence). The V gene lost 4 bases and the J gene lost 12 bases, with 12 bases spanning the gap. The CDR3 consists of 11 residues. This CDR3 is CASSSDRRHTF. DNA for the CDR3: TGTGCCAGCAGCTCCGACAGGAGACACACCTTC.

The J gene is TRBJ2-5, the V gene TRBV15; a possible D gene is TRBD2 (5 bases). CDR1 LNHNV and CDR2 YYDKDF come from the germline V gene (reference sequence). The V and J ends lost 6 bases and 5 bases respectively, with 19 bases between them. The CDR3 has 15 residues. CDR3 loop: CATRGSLSVTETQYF. DNA for the CDR3: TGTGCCACCAGGGGGAGTCTCAGTGTAACGGAGACCCAGTACTTC.

The chain links TRBV5-5 to TRBJ1-2; tentatively, D is TRBD1 (5 bases). The germline V and J ends were trimmed by 0 bases and 4 bases, with 13 bases remaining between them. Germline lookup yields CDR1 SGHKS and CDR2 YYEKEE (reference sequence). The CDR3 consists of 15 residues. The CDR3 spells CASSLADGRGYGYTF. The CDR3 DNA reads as TGTGCCAGCAGCTTGGCTGATGGGAGGGGCTATGGCTACACCTTC.

V is TRBV28 and J is TRBJ2-3; D gene ambiguous. The CDR3 runs to 12 residues. Germline CDR1 is MDHEN and CDR2 is SYDVKM. V lost 2 bases and J 4 bases, leaving 4 bases between the germline ends. The CDR3 sequence is CASSLSADTQYF. In DNA, the CDR3 is TGTGCCAGCAGTTTAAGCGCAGATACGCAGTATTTT.

The chain carries TRBV6-5 and TRBJ2-7; 9 bases fit TRBD2. There are 13 residues in the CDR3. V shed 5 bases and J 6 bases; nucleotides not matched to a gene: 5. Germline V gene sequence: CDR1 MNHEY, CDR2 SVGAGI. The CDR3 spells CASSIAGAVEQYF. CDR3 bases: TGTGCCAGCAGTATAGCGGGAGCGGTCGAGCAGTACTTC.

The rearrangement joins TRBV23-1 to TRBJ2-3; D remains unclear. TRBV23-1 is placed among ORFs of uncertain function. V lost 1 base and J lost 1, with 12 bases in between. The CDR3 runs 16 residues. The CDR3 loop is CASSQFLGRGTDTQYF. CDR3 nucleotide sequence: TGCGCCAGCAGTCAATTCCTGGGCCGGGGCACAGATACGCAGTATTTT.